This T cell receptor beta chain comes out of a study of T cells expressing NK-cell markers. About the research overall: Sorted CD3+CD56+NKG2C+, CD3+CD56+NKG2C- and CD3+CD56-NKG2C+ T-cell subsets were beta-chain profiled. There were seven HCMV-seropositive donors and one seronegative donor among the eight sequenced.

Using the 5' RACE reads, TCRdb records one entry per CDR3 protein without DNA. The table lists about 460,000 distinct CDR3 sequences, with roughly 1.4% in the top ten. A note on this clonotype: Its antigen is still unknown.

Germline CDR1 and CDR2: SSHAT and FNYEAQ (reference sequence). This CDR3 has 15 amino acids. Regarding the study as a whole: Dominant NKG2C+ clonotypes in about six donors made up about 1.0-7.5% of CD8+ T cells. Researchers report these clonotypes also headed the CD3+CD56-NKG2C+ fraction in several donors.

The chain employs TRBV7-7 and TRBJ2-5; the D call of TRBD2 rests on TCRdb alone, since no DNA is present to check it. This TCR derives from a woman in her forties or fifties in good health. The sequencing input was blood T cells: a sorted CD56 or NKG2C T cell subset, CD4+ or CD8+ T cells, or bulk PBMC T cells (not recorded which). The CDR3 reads CASSFRPGLQETQYF.